What follows are 17 T cell receptor beta chains derived from one specimen sequenced in a study of cytomegalovirus exposure and HLA in healthy donors. Both 60 Vbeta primers and 13 Jbeta primers went into the PCR. Here immunoSEQ multiplex PCR was the method, and the copy in TCRdb shows in-frame clones only, minus some. The repertoire consists of around 100,000 clones, with roughly 80% occurring once and the leading ten covering around 2.3%. Sequences were obtained from PBMCs. These receptors all stem from a man between 18 and 35 years old in good health and CMV-seronegative.

In this sample, this clone turned up a few times. This chain connects TRBV6-5 to TRBJ2-7; tentatively, D is TRBD1 (5 bases). Germline lookup yields CDR1 MNHEY and CDR2 SVGAGI. The ends were cut back, 1 base at V and 2 bases at J, with 9 bases in the middle. CDR3 size: 14 residues. CDR3 sequence (DNA): TGTGCCAGCAGTTACTTTGTAGGGGCCTACGAGCAGTACTTC. It encodes CASSYFVGAYEQYF.

The J gene is TRBJ1-4, the V gene TRBV2; 10 bases agree with TRBD1. The CDR3 loop spans 15 amino acids. The V and J ends lost 6 bases and 7 bases, in that order; junction bases with no gene match: 8. Germline V gene sequence: CDR1 SNHLY, CDR2 FYNNEI. CDR3 loop: CASSGTGVKSEKLFF. The CDR3 nucleotides read TGTGCCAGCAGCGGGACAGGGGTTAAGTCTGAAAAACTGTTTTTT.

The rearrangement joins TRBV6-5 to TRBJ2-1; TRBD2 is a possible D gene (6 bases). From germline, CDR1 is MNHEY and CDR2 SVGAGI. Between the trimmed V and J ends, which lost 4 bases and 9 bases, there was a span of 19 bases. The CDR3 runs to 15 residues. The CDR3 is CASSSHRGRGVEQFF. In DNA form, the CDR3 reads TGTGCCAGCAGTTCCCACAGAGGGCGCGGGGTTGAGCAGTTCTTC.

This rearrangement joins TRBV19 to TRBJ1-1; D is possibly TRBD1 (6 bases). The germline CDR1 and CDR2 sequences are LNHDA and SQIVND (reference sequence). The CDR3 loop spans 13 amino acids. Trimming pared 6 bases from V and 5 bases from J, leaving 13 bases between. The CDR3 here is CASSGQRVTEAFF. DNA for the CDR3: TGTGCCAGTAGCGGACAGAGGGTGACTGAAGCTTTCTTT. The full variable domain, rest sourced from reference TRBV19 and TRBJ1-1, is DGGITQSPKYLFRKEGQNVTLSCEQNLNHDAMYWYRQDPGQGLRLIYYSQIVNDFQKGDIAEGYSVSREKKESFPLTVTSAQKNPTAFYLCASSGQRVTEAFFGQGTRLTVV.

The chain combines TRBV6-1 with TRBJ2-3; 8 bases are a match to TRBD1. Trimming removed 5 bases from V and 9 bases from J; junction bases left unmatched: 4. The CDR3 totals 12 residues. The germline V gene has CDR1 MNHNS and CDR2 SASEGT. The CDR3 nucleotides read TGTGCCAGCAGTCAAAGACAGGGGACGCAGTATTTT. Translation: CASSQRQGTQYF.

The V call is TRBV5-6, the J call TRBJ1-5, with TRBD1 as a possible D gene (5 bases). Trimming pared 1 base from V and 4 bases from J, leaving 18 bases between. CDR1 SGHDT and CDR2 YYEEEE come from the germline V gene. The CDR3 spans 17 residues. CDR3 bases: TGTGCCAGCAGCTTGCGGACGGGACTCGTGAAAAATCAGCCCCAGCATTTT. It yields the protein CASSLRTGLVKNQPQHF.

V and J are TRBV18 and TRBJ1-1, with D possibly matching TRBD1 (6 bases). V lost 2 bases and J 8 bases, leaving 6 bases between the germline ends. CDR1 KGHSH and CDR2 LQKENI come from the germline V gene. The CDR3 length is 11 residues. The CDR3 is CASSPDREAFF. CDR3 DNA sequence: TGTGCCAGCTCACCAGACAGGGAAGCTTTCTTT.

The gene calls are TRBV9 and TRBJ1-5; 7 positions agree with TRBD1. CDR1 is SGDLS and CDR2 is YYNGEE in the germline V gene. This CDR3 has 15 amino acids. V lost 0 bases, J lost 7 bases, and 7 bases stayed unmatched. This CDR3 reads CASSVAGQVGQPQHF. The CDR3 DNA is TGTGCCAGCAGCGTAGCAGGACAGGTCGGCCAGCCCCAGCATTTT.

V and J are TRBV18 and TRBJ1-4, with TRBD1 as a possible D gene (6 bases). CDR1 KGHSH and CDR2 LQKENI come from the germline V gene. The CDR3 has 18 amino acids. Deletions cut 3 bases from V and 8 bases from J, with 25 bases between. The CDR3 reads CASSPLTSTGPRGEKLFF. The CDR3 nucleotides read TGTGCCAGCTCACCCCTCACCAGCACAGGGCCCCGGGGCGAAAAACTGTTTTTT.

This chain links TRBV11-2 with TRBJ2-5; TRBD2 agrees at 7 bases. Germline values: CDR1 SGHAT, CDR2 FQNNGV. The CDR3 consists of 14 residues. With V trimmed by 3 bases and J by 1 base, 2 bases remained unmatched. CDR3 region: CASSLTSPQETQYF. CDR3 sequence (DNA): TGTGCCAGCAGCTTGACTAGCCCCCAAGAGACCCAGTACTTC.

The V gene is TRBV28, the J gene TRBJ2-3, with 14 bases that match TRBD2. This CDR3 has 17 residues. After removal of 2 bases from V and 4 bases from J, the junction contained 5 bases not matched to a gene. Germline assignment: CDR1 MDHEN and CDR2 SYDVKM. CDR3 sequence (DNA): TGTGCCAGCAGTTTACGACTAGCGGGAGGGCTCCCAGATACGCAGTATTTT. Encoded protein: CASSLRLAGGLPDTQYF.

The rearrangement uses TRBV7-9 and TRBJ2-7; 9 nucleotides agree with TRBD1. The ends lost 5 bases at V and 3 bases at J; junction bases unmatched: 8. CDR1 is SEHNR and CDR2 is FQNEAQ in the germline V gene (reference sequence). This CDR3 is 15 amino acids long. DNA of the CDR3: TGTGCCAGCAGCCCCCCGGGACAGGGCTACTACGAGCAGTACTTC. Protein sequence: CASSPPGQGYYEQYF.

On this clone: Germline and junction disagree at one end, which may indicate a read error. CDR3 nucleotide sequence: TGTGCTAGCAGCTTCAAAACGGAGCAGGGGGCCCATCAGCCCCAGCATTTT. This sequence encodes CASSFKTEQGAHQPQHF. This chain uses TRBV7-7 with TRBJ1-5, with 8 positions matching TRBD1. Germline assignment: CDR1 SSHAT and CDR2 FNYEAQ (reference sequence). This CDR3 comprises 17 residues.

This chain links TRBV28 with TRBJ2-1; 8 bases map to TRBD2. Germline CDR1 reads MDHEN; CDR2 reads SYDVKM. The CDR3 runs 14 residues. After removal of 4 bases from V and 2 bases from J, the junction contained 1 base not matched to a gene. CDR3 sequence (DNA): TGTGCCAGCAGTTCGGGACTAGCCTACAATGAGCAGTTCTTC. Its protein is CASSSGLAYNEQFF.

The chain is built from TRBV5-1 and TRBJ1-2; 7 bases match TRBD1. J lost 8 bases, V lost 4 bases, and 14 bases had no gene match. The CDR3 runs 15 residues. CDR1 and CDR2 from the germline V gene are SGHRS and YFSETQ. CDR3: CASSGVYEGARGYTF. In nucleotides, the CDR3 is TGCGCCAGCAGCGGGGTTTATGAGGGGGCGAGGGGCTACACCTTC.

V gene TRBV4-1 combines with J gene TRBJ1-5, with TRBD1 as a possible D gene (6 bases). CDR1 is MGHRA, CDR2 YSYEKL, per germline. The CDR3 has 16 residues. Deletions cut 0 bases from V and 2 bases from J, with 11 bases between. CDR3 in DNA: TGCGCCAGCAGCCAAGAAGCGTCAGGGGGCAATCAGCCCCAGCATTTT. It yields the protein CASSQEASGGNQPQHF.

The J gene is TRBJ1-5, the V gene TRBV7-2, with unresolved D. Germline assignment: CDR1 SGHTA and CDR2 FQGNSA. V lost 5 bases, J lost 2 bases, and 13 bases lay in between. The CDR3 runs 15 residues. This CDR3 is CASSPNGRRNQPQHF. The CDR3 nucleotides read TGTGCCAGCAGCCCGAACGGGAGACGCAATCAGCCCCAGCATTTT. Complete variable domain (other parts from reference TRBV7-2 and TRBJ1-5): GAGVSQSPSNKVTEKGKDVELRCDPISGHTALYWYRQSLGQGLEFLIYFQGNSAPDKSGLPSDRFSAERTGGSVSTLTIQRTQQEDSAVYLCASSPNGRRNQPQHFGDGTRLSIL.